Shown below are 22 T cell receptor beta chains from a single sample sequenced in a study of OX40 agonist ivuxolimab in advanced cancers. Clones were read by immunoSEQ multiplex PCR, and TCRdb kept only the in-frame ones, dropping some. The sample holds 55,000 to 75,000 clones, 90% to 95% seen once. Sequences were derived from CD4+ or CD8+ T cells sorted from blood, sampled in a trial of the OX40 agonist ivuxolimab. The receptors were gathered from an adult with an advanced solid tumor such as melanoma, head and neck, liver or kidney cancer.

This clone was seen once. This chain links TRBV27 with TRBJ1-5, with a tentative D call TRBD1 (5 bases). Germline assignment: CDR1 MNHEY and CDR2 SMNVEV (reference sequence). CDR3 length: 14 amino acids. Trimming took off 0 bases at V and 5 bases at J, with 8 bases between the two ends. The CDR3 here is CASSLSGAHQPQHF. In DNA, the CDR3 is TGTGCCAGCAGTTTATCAGGGGCCCATCAGCCCCAGCATTTT.

The DNA for the CDR3 is TGTGCCAGCAGCCAAGCCCGACACCTCGCGAACACCGGGGAGCTGTTTTTT. This translates into CASSQARHLANTGELFF. The chain is built from TRBV14 and TRBJ2-2; D is unclear. The CDR3 has 17 amino acids. V lost 1 base to trimming and J lost 0 bases, with 12 bases between them. Germline V CDR1 and CDR2: SGHDN, FVKESK.

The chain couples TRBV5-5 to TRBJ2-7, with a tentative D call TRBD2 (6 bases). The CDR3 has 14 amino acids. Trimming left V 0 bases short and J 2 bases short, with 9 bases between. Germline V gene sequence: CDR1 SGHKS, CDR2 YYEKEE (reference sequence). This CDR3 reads CASSLDSGPYEQYF. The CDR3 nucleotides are TGTGCCAGCAGCTTGGATAGCGGACCCTACGAGCAGTACTTC.

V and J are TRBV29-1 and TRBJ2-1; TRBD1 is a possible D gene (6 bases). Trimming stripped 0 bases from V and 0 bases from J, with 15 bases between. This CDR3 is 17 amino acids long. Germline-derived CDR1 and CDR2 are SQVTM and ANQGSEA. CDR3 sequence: CSVEDWAGASSYNEQFF. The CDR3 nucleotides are TGCAGCGTTGAAGATTGGGCAGGGGCGAGCTCCTACAATGAGCAGTTCTTC.

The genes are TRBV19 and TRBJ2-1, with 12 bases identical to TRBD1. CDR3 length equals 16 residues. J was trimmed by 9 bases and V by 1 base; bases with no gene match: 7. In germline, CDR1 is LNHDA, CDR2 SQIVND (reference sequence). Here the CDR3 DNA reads TGTGCCAGTAGTATAGTTGGGACAGGGGGCTTAAGTGAGCAGTTCTTC. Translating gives CASSIVGTGGLSEQFF.

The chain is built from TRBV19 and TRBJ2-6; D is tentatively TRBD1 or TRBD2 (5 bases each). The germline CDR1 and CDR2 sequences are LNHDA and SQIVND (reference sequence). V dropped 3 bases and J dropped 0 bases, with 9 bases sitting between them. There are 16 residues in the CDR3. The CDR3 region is CASSIGAVSGANVLTF. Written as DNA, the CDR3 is TGTGCCAGTAGTATCGGGGCAGTCTCTGGGGCCAACGTCCTGACTTTC. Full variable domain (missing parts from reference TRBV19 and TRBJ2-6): DGGITQSPKYLFRKEGQNVTLSCEQNLNHDAMYWYRQDPGQGLRLIYYSQIVNDFQKGDIAEGYSVSREKKESFPLTVTSAQKNPTAFYLCASSIGAVSGANVLTFGAGSRLTVL.

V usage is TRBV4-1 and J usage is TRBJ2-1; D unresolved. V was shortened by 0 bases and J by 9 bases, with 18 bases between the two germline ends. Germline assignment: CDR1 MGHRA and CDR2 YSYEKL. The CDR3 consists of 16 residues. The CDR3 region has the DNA TGCGCCAGCAGCCAAGAAGTTCGGGCCTCTAACGGTGAGCAGTTCTTC. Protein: CASSQEVRASNGEQFF.

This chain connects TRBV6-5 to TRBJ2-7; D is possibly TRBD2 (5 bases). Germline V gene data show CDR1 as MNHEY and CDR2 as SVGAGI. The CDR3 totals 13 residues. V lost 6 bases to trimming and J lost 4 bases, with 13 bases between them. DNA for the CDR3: TGTGCCAGCAGCTCGGACTTACGATACGAGCAGTACTTC. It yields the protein CASSSDLRYEQYF.

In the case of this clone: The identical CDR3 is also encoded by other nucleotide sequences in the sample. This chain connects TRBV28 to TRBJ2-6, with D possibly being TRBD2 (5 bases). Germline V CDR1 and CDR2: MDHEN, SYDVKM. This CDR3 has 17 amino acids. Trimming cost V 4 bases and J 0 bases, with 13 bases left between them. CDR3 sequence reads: CASSSTGLLSGANVLTF. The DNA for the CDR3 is TGTGCCAGCAGTTCGACGGGGTTACTCTCTGGGGCCAACGTCCTGACTTTC.

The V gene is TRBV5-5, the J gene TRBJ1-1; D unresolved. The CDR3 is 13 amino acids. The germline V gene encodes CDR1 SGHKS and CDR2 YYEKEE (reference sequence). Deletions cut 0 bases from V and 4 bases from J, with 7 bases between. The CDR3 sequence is CASSLEGATEAFF. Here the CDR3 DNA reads TGTGCCAGCAGCTTGGAGGGAGCCACTGAAGCTTTCTTT.

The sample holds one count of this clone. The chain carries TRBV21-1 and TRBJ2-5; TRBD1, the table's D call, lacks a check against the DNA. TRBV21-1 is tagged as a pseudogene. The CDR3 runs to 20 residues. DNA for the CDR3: TGTGCCAGCAGCCCCAGGACAGGGGGTAAATACAGCGGGGGCCAAGAGACCCAGTACTTC. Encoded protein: CASSPRTGGKYSGGQETQYF.

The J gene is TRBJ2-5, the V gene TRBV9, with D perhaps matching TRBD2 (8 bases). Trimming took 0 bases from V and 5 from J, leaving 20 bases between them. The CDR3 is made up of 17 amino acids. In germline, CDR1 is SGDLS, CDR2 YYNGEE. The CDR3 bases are TGTGCCAGCAGCGTAGATCAGGGGGTCTGGACTAGCGAGACCCAGTACTTC. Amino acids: CASSVDQGVWTSETQYF.

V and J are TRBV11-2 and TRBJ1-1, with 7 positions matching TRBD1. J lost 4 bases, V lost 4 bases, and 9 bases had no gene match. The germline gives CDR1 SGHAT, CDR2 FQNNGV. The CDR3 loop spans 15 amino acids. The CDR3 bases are TGTGCCAGCAGCTCCTACAGGGGTGGCGGCACTGAAGCTTTCTTT. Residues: CASSSYRGGGTEAFF. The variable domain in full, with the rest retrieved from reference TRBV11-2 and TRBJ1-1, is EAGVAQSPRYKIIEKRQSVAFWCNPISGHATLYWYQQILGQGPKLLIQFQNNGVVDDSQLPKDRFSAERLKGVDSTLKIQPAKLEDSAVYLCASSSYRGGGTEAFFGQGTRLTVV.

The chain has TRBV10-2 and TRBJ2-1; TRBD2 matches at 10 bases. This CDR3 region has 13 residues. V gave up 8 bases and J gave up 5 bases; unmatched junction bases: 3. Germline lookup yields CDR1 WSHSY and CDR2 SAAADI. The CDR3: CASEREGDNEQFF. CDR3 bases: TGCGCCAGCGAGCGGGAGGGCGACAATGAGCAGTTCTTC.

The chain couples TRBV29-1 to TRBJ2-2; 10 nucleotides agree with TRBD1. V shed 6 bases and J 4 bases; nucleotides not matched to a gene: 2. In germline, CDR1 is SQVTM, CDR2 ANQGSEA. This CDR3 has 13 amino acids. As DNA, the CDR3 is TGCAGCGTGGGGGACAGGGGCACCGGGGAGCTGTTTTTT. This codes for CSVGDRGTGELFF.

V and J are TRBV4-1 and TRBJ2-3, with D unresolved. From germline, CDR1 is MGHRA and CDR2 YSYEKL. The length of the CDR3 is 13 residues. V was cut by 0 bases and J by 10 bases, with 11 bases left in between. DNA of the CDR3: TGCGCCAGCAGCCAAGATAACTACCCAGCGCAGTATTTT. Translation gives CASSQDNYPAQYF.

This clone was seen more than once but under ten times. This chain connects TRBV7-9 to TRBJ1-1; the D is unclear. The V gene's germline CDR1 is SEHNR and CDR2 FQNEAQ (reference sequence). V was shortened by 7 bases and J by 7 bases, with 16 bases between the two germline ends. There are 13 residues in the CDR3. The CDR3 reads CASMVGRLGEAFF. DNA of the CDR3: TGTGCCAGCATGGTGGGGAGGTTGGGTGAAGCTTTCTTT.

CDR3 protein: CASSPSRGGWSEAFF. CDR3 in DNA: TGCGCCAGCAGCCCCTCCAGGGGAGGATGGTCTGAAGCTTTCTTT. The genes are TRBV5-1 and TRBJ1-1; maybe TRBD1 (6 bases). This CDR3 spans 15 amino acids. Germline V lookup: CDR1 SGHRS, CDR2 YFSETQ. The ends were cut back, 4 bases at V and 6 bases at J, with 19 bases in the middle.

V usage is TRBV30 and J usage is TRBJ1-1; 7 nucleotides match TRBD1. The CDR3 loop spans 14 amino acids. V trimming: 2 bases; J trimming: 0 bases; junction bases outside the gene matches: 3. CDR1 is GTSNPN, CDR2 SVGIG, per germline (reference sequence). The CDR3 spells CAWSPQGMNTEAFF. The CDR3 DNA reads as TGTGCCTGGAGTCCACAGGGGATGAACACTGAAGCTTTCTTT.

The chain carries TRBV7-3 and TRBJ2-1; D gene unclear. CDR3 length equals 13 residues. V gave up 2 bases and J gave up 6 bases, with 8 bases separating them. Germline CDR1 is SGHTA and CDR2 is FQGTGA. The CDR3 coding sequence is TGTGCCAGCAGCTTACAAGCAGGCAATGAGCAGTTCTTC. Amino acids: CASSLQAGNEQFF.

The CDR3 bases are TGTGCCAGCAGCACGGGACAGGGTTTTGAAAAACTGTTTTTT. Translating gives CASSTGQGFEKLFF. This rearrangement joins TRBV11-2 to TRBJ1-4, with 9 bases aligning to TRBD1. This CDR3 is 14 amino acids long. V lost 5 bases and J lost 7; bases outside the gene matches: 5. CDR1 is SGHAT and CDR2 is FQNNGV in the germline V gene.

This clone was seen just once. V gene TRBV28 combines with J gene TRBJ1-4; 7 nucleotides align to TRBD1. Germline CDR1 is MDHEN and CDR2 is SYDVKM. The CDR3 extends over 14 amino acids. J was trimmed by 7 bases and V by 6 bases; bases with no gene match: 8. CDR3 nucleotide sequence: TGTGCCAGCAGCCCTACAGGGGTAGGTGAAAAACTGTTTTTT. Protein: CASSPTGVGEKLFF.